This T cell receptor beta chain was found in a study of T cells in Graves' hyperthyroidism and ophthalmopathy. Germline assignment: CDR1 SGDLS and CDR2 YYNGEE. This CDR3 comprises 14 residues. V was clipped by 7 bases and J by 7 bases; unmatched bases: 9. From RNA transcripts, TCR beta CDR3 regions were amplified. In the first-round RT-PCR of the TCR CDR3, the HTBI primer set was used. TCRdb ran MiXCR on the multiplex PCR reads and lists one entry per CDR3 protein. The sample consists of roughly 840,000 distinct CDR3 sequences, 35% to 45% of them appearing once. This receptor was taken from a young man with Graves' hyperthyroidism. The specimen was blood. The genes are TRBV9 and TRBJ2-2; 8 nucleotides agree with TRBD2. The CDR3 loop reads CASSGGGTVGELFF. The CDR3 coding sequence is TGTGCCAGCTCCGGCGGGGGGACGGTCGGGGAGCTGTTTTTT.